This is a list of T cell receptor beta chains from one sample in a study of T cells after yellow fever vaccination. TCRdb itself ran the 5' RACE reads through MiXCR, one entry per CDR3 protein. Here the sample spans about 300,000 distinct CDR3 sequences, around 8.6% being singletons. Material: CD4+ T cells sorted from PBMCs, obtained 5 days after the yellow fever booster vaccination. The receptors were gathered from a young man who received the YFV17D yellow fever vaccine. Each CDR3 is given with its conserved first and last residue. The D gene is left open where the match is weak. Some rows mark clone size as missing; the rest say once, few, many or name a class of expanded clone.

D: .
V: TRBV7-9
J: TRBJ2-5
size: few
CDR3: CASSPAGGLLRETQYF
DNA: TGTGCCAGCAGCCCAGCAGGGGGGCTTCTTCGAGAGACCCAGTACTTC

D: .
V: TRBV5-6
J: TRBJ1-6
size: few
CDR3: CASSLYQIPPLHF
DNA: TGTGCCAGCAGCTTGTACCAGATCCCACCCCTCCACTTT

D: TRBD1
V: TRBV29-1
J: TRBJ1-5
size: few
CDR3: CSVRDSSNQPQHF
DNA: TGCAGCGTTCGGGACAGTAGCAATCAGCCCCAGCATTTT

D: TRBD1
V: TRBV5-1
J: TRBJ2-4
size: .
CDR3: CASSTGTVDIQYF
DNA: TGCGCCAGCAGCACGGGGACAGTGGACATTCAGTACTTC

D: .
V: TRBV7-9
J: TRBJ2-1
size: few
CDR3: CASSLVLLSYNEQFF
DNA: TGTGCCAGCAGCTTAGTCCTACTCTCCTACAATGAGCAGTTCTTC

D: .
V: TRBV6-5
J: TRBJ1-3
size: .
CDR3: CASSYSTWGRNTIYF
DNA: TGTGCCAGCAGTTACTCGACTTGGGGGAGAAACACCATATATTTT

D: .
V: TRBV18
J: TRBJ1-6
size: many
CDR3: CASSPTTESPLHF
DNA: TGTGCCAGCTCACCCACCACGGAATCACCCCTCCACTTT

D: .
V: TRBV20-1
J: TRBJ1-5
size: many
CDR3: CSAREGRSDQPQHF
DNA: TGCAGTGCTAGGGAAGGAAGGTCAGATCAGCCCCAGCATTTT

D: .
V: TRBV7-2
J: TRBJ2-6
size: few
CDR3: CASSSTSHTGANVLTF
DNA: TGTGCCAGCAGCTCAACGTCCCATACTGGGGCCAACGTCCTGACTTTC

D: .
V: TRBV12-3/TRBV12-4
J: TRBJ2-1
size: .
CDR3: CASRGRTGWRRTYHEQFF
DNA: TGTGCCAGCAGGGGCCGAACGGGGTGGCGACGGACCTACCATGAGCAGTTCTTC

D: TRBD1
V: TRBV5-1
J: TRBJ1-4
size: few
CDR3: CASSPGQGREKLFF
DNA: TGTGCCAGCAGCCCGGGACAGGGACGTGAAAAACTGTTTTTT

D: TRBD1
V: TRBV10-3
J: TRBJ1-2
size: few
CDR3: CAISKGQEDYGYTF
DNA: TGTGCCATCAGTAAGGGACAGGAGGACTATGGCTACACCTTC

D: TRBD1
V: TRBV11-3
J: TRBJ2-4
size: few
CDR3: CASSPRGDRAAKNIQYF
DNA: TGTGCCAGCAGCCCAAGGGGAGACAGGGCGGCCAAAAACATTCAGTACTTC

D: .
V: TRBV4-2
J: TRBJ2-4
size: .
CDR3: CASSQDSGLIAKNIQYF
DNA: TGTGCCAGCAGCCAAGATTCGGGGCTTATAGCCAAAAACATTCAGTACTTC

D: .
V: TRBV4-1
J: TRBJ2-1
size: .
CDR3: CDSSQEGAGYAYNEQFF
DNA: TGCGACAGCAGCCAAGAAGGAGCCGGGTACGCCTACAATGAGCAGTTCTTC

D: .
V: TRBV5-4
J: TRBJ1-6
size: few
CDR3: CASQQTVLYNSPLHF
DNA: TGTGCCAGCCAACAGACAGTCCTTTATAATTCACCCCTCCACTTT

D: .
V: TRBV5-8
J: TRBJ2-3
size: .
CDR3: CASSWKMGGTQYF
DNA: TGTGCCAGCAGCTGGAAGATGGGTGGTACGCAGTATTTT

D: .
V: TRBV18
J: TRBJ2-5
size: many
CDR3: CASSPLEQGLETQYF
DNA: TGTGCCAGCTCACCTCTAGAACAAGGTCTTGAGACCCAGTACTTC

D: .
V: TRBV19
J: TRBJ1-3
size: many
CDR3: CASSRSRRTSGNTIYF
DNA: TGTGCCAGTAGTCGAAGTCGACGTACCTCTGGAAACACCATATATTTT

D: .
V: TRBV5-5
J: TRBJ1-4
size: few
CDR3: CASSPPGRVVEKLFF
DNA: TGTGCCAGCAGCCCCCCCGGCAGGGTAGTCGAAAAACTGTTTTTT

D: TRBD1
V: TRBV24-1
J: TRBJ2-1
size: .
CDR3: CATRAGTGGPNEQFF
DNA: TGTGCCACAAGAGCTGGGACAGGGGGACCCAATGAGCAGTTCTTC

D: .
V: TRBV15
J: TRBJ2-6
size: .
CDR3: CATSRTRGGQVFSGANVLTF
DNA: TGTGCCACCAGCAGAACCCGGGGGGGACAGGTCTTCTCTGGGGCCAACGTCCTGACTTTC

D: .
V: TRBV10-3
J: TRBJ1-6
size: few
CDR3: CAISKTGGESPLHF
DNA: TGTGCCATCTCTAAGACCGGGGGGGAGTCACCCCTCCACTTT

D: .
V: TRBV10-3
J: TRBJ1-5
size: few
CDR3: CAISEVSGNQPQHF
DNA: TGTGCCATCAGTGAGGTGTCAGGGAATCAGCCCCAGCATTTT

D: .
V: TRBV18
J: TRBJ1-1
size: .
CDR3: CASSPLEGGANTEAFF
DNA: TGTGCCAGCTCACCCCTCGAGGGTGGAGCCAACACTGAAGCTTTCTTT

D: .
V: TRBV5-1
J: TRBJ2-5
size: many
CDR3: CASSLAGRRVTQYF
DNA: TGCGCCAGCAGCTTGGCGGGCCGGCGGGTGACCCAGTACTTC

D: .
V: TRBV11-2
J: TRBJ2-2
size: .
CDR3: CASSFGTENTGELFF
DNA: TGTGCCAGCAGCTTCGGGACGGAGAACACCGGGGAGCTGTTTTTT

D: .
V: TRBV14
J: TRBJ2-6
size: .
CDR3: CASSQLGSGANVLTF
DNA: TGTGCCAGCAGCCAATTAGGGTCTGGGGCCAACGTCCTGACTTTC

D: .
V: TRBV7-2
J: TRBJ1-6
size: few
CDR3: CASSLVGAASSYNSPLHF
DNA: TGTGCCAGCAGCTTAGTGGGTGCAGCGAGCTCCTATAATTCACCCCTCCACTTT

D: TRBD1
V: TRBV28
J: TRBJ2-1
size: many
CDR3: CASNPGTGNEQFF
DNA: TGTGCCAGCAATCCCGGGACAGGGAATGAGCAGTTCTTC

D: .
V: TRBV2
J: TRBJ2-7
size: few
CDR3: CATRLSLEQYF
DNA: TGTGCTACCCGATTATCGCTCGAGCAGTACTTC